This TCR beta chain comes out of a study of T cell changes during pregnancy in multiple sclerosis. Repertoires were generated with immunoSEQ multiplex PCR, while TCRdb's copy carries only in-frame clones and drops some. The table has approximately 23,000 clones, more than 85% seen once. Germline CDR1 MNHEY, CDR2 SMNVEV (reference sequence). The CDR3 is 15 amino acids. V was clipped by 4 bases and J by 6 bases; unmatched bases: 9. In this sample, this clone turned up once. The chain combines TRBV27 with TRBJ1-2; 9 nucleotides line up with TRBD1. This receptor was identified in a female donor with multiple sclerosis, enrolled in a pregnancy study. The source material was CD8+ T cells from peripheral blood mononuclear cells, sampled in the first trimester of pregnancy. This CDR3 reads CASSSSGQGLDGYTF. The CDR3 coding sequence is TGTGCCAGCAGTTCTTCCGGACAGGGGTTGGATGGCTACACCTTC.